The 5 T cell receptor beta chains presented below share a single source sample, sequenced in a study of blood T cell repertoires in COVID-19 (dated by TCRdb to 2018 to 2020). Libraries came from the immunoSEQ multiplex PCR assay. TCRdb holds this immuneACCESS table with in-frame rearrangements only. Some clones are missing; in checked studies, unresolved V genes explain under half, and the rest has no known cause. The sample yields 85,000 to 130,000 clones; around 86% were counted once. Together, the top ten hold roughly 3% of the sample. Sequencing input: PBMCs or T cells enriched from blood (not recorded which). Receptors were obtained from a woman in her forties or fifties who had recovered from COVID-19.

The chain links TRBV6-1 to TRBJ2-3; 7 bases are shared with TRBD2. The CDR3 covers 15 residues. CDR1 is MNHNS and CDR2 is SASEGT in the germline V gene. V lost 1 base to trimming and J lost 6 bases; unmatched junction nucleotides: 7. This CDR3 is CASSEVLAFYDTQYF. The CDR3 DNA reads TGTGCCAGCAGTGAAGTACTAGCGTTTTACGATACGCAGTATTTT.

The gene calls are TRBV9 and TRBJ1-5; 7 bases fit TRBD1. The CDR3 contains 15 residues. V shed 3 bases, J shed 3 bases, and the junction held 6 bases outside the gene matches. Per germline, CDR1 SGDLS and CDR2 YYNGEE. DNA for the CDR3: TGTGCCAGCAGCGCCAGGGGGGAGCTCAATCAGCCCCAGCATTTT. Its translation is CASSARGELNQPQHF.

The chain couples TRBV7-3 to TRBJ2-3; TRBD2 matches 12 bases. Germline values: CDR1 SGHTA, CDR2 FQGTGA. With 2 bases clipped from V and 4 bases from J, the junction kept 10 bases outside the gene matches. This CDR3 has 18 amino acids. The CDR3 region has the DNA TGTGCCAGCAGCTTAGAGTTCAGGACTAGCGGGATGGCAGATACGCAGTATTTT. Amino acids: CASSLEFRTSGMADTQYF.

CDR3 loop: CAISSDGSNQPQHF. The CDR3 DNA follows: TGTGCCATCAGTAGCGACGGTAGCAATCAGCCCCAGCATTTT. This chain uses TRBV10-3 with TRBJ1-5; D gene ambiguous. Per germline, CDR1 ENHRY and CDR2 SYGVKD. Trimming removed 5 bases at V and 0 bases at J, with 8 bases between. The CDR3 extends over 14 amino acids.

This chain links TRBV12-5 with TRBJ1-2; D remains unclear. CDR1 is LGHNT and CDR2 is FRNRAP in the germline V gene. V was shortened by 4 bases and J by 9 bases, with 15 bases between the two germline ends. CDR3 length: 13 amino acids. CDR3 in amino acids: CASGYGVDVCYTF. For the CDR3, the DNA is TGTGCTAGTGGTTACGGGGTAGATGTTTGCTACACCTTC.